Presented here are 25 T cell receptor beta chains from one specimen sequenced in a study of T-cell reconstitution after alpha-beta-depleted transplantation in children. TCRbeta library preparation incorporated unique molecular identifiers. TCRdb independently ran MiXCR on the PCR reads; one entry per CDR3 protein. The repertoire consists of about 440,000 distinct CDR3 sequences, with roughly 44% occurring once and the leading ten covering 25% to 30%. The specimen was PBMCs, collected before TCRalphabeta/CD19-depleted stem cell transplant. The receptors come from a girl aged 2 to 10 with aplastic anemia, due to receive a stem cell transplant.

This chain uses TRBV30 with TRBJ2-1; D unresolved. V was clipped by 4 bases and J by 6 bases, with 4 bases between them. CDR3 length equals 10 residues. In germline, CDR1 is GTSNPN, CDR2 SVGIG (reference sequence). The CDR3 is CAWKRNEQFF. Written as DNA, the CDR3 is TGTGCCTGGAAACGCAATGAGCAGTTCTTC.

The CDR3 DNA reads as TGCAGTGCTAGAAGGGGACTGAGCGGGACAGGGGACGGCAGACAGCATTTT. Translating it yields CSARRGLSGTGDGRQHF. This rearrangement joins TRBV20-1 to TRBJ1-5; TRBD1 matches 10 bases. The CDR3 runs to 17 residues. Per the germline V gene, CDR1 is DFQATT and CDR2 is SNEGSKA (reference sequence). Trimming removed 2 bases from V and 13 bases from J; junction bases left unmatched: 20.

The chain links TRBV7-9 to TRBJ1-1, with D tentatively TRBD1 (6 bases). Trimming took 6 bases from V and 7 from J, leaving 12 bases between them. Germline-derived CDR1 and CDR2 are SEHNR and FQNEAQ (reference sequence). CDR3 length: 12 amino acids. CDR3 loop: CASRGGGGEAFF. Written as DNA, the CDR3 is TGTGCCAGCAGGGGAGGAGGGGGTGAAGCTTTCTTT.

A remark on this clonotype: Possible read error: a much larger clone is one base away. CDR3 bases: TGCGCCAGCCAACCGGGGGGAGGCACAGATACGCAGTATTTT. Residues: CASQPGGGTDTQYF. This chain links TRBV5-1 with TRBJ2-3; 7 nucleotides align to TRBD2. CDR3 length equals 14 residues. V trimming: 7 bases; J trimming: 1 base; junction bases outside the gene matches: 6. Germline-derived CDR1 and CDR2 are SGHRS and YFSETQ.

The chain carries TRBV4-3 and TRBJ2-5; D gene ambiguous. Between the trimmed V and J ends, which lost 0 bases and 1 base, there was a span of 15 bases. This CDR3 is 17 amino acids long. Germline V gene lookup returns CDR1 LGHNA and CDR2 YSLEER. The CDR3 is CASSQELTQRPQETQYF. The DNA for the CDR3 is TGCGCCAGCAGCCAAGAACTTACCCAGAGGCCCCAAGAGACCCAGTACTTC.

This clonotype appeared many times. The chain combines TRBV18 with TRBJ2-7, with 8 bases matching TRBD2. The germline CDR1 and CDR2 sequences are KGHSH and LQKENI. The V and J ends lost 3 bases and 3 bases, in that order; junction bases with no gene match: 7. The CDR3 length is 15 residues. CDR3 in amino acids: CASSPREGQGYEQYF. DNA of the CDR3: TGTGCCAGCTCACCCCGGGAGGGGCAGGGCTACGAGCAGTACTTC.

CDR3 sequence reads: CASSPGLAGTETQYF. Here the CDR3 DNA reads TGTGCCAGCAGCCCGGGACTGGCGGGGACGGAGACCCAGTACTTC. The chain combines TRBV7-2 with TRBJ2-5; D possibly corresponds to TRBD2 (6 bases). The germline gives CDR1 SGHTA, CDR2 FQGNSA. The V end was cut by 5 bases, the J end by 5 bases, with 18 bases between. CDR3 size: 15 residues.

This clonotype has at least ten counts. This chain uses TRBV5-1 with TRBJ2-7; 8 bases map to TRBD1. The germline CDR1 and CDR2 sequences are SGHRS and YFSETQ. V gave up 0 bases and J gave up 3 bases; unmatched junction bases: 5. This CDR3 contains 15 residues. CDR3 protein: CASSLGTGYGYEQYF. CDR3 nucleotides: TGCGCCAGCAGCTTGGGGACAGGGTATGGCTACGAGCAGTACTTC.

In this sample, this clonotype turned up many times. The chain joins TRBV4-2 to TRBJ2-7; D may be TRBD2 (6 bases). The ends were cut back, 0 bases at V and 3 bases at J, with 9 bases in the middle. The CDR3 covers 14 residues. In germline, CDR1 is LGHNA, CDR2 YNFKEQ. The CDR3 region is CASSQERGNYEQYF. The CDR3 DNA follows: TGTGCCAGCAGCCAAGAGCGGGGAAACTACGAGCAGTACTTC.

This clonotype was detected ten times or more. The chain carries TRBV3-1 and TRBJ2-4; TRBD2 is a possible D gene (5 bases). Germline loops: CDR1 LGHDT, CDR2 YNNKEL (reference sequence). Trimming cost V 0 bases and J 5 bases, with 14 bases left between them. The CDR3 has 16 residues. The CDR3 spells CASSQDFASRENIQYF. CDR3 nucleotides: TGTGCCAGCAGCCAAGATTTTGCATCGCGGGAAAACATTCAGTACTTC.

The genes are TRBV7-8 and TRBJ2-3; 7 bases match TRBD2. V lost 3 bases to trimming and J lost 5 bases; unmatched junction nucleotides: 14. The CDR3 has 17 amino acids. Germline CDR1 and CDR2: SGHVS and FQNEAQ. The CDR3 region has the DNA TGTGCCAGCAGCTTCTGGGCCTCTGCGGGAGCGATAGATACGCAGTATTTT. Residues: CASSFWASAGAIDTQYF.

The V and J genes are TRBV15 and TRBJ2-3; D is perhaps TRBD2 (7 bases). This CDR3 has 16 amino acids. Germline CDR1 is LNHNV and CDR2 is YYDKDF (reference sequence). The V end was cut by 5 bases, the J end by 2 bases, with 17 bases between. CDR3 loop: CATSGRQGTTTDTQYF. Here the CDR3 DNA reads TGTGCCACCAGCGGCAGGCAGGGGACTACCACAGATACGCAGTATTTT.

This chain uses TRBV7-2 with TRBJ2-7; TRBD2 aligns across 9 bases. After removal of 1 base from V and 6 bases from J, the junction contained 7 bases not matched to a gene. Per germline, CDR1 SGHTA and CDR2 FQGNSA. This CDR3 is built from 15 residues. DNA of the CDR3: TGTGCCAGCAGCTTAGGCGGGGGGGTTTCTGGCGAGCAGTACTTC. Its translation: CASSLGGGVSGEQYF. The whole variable domain, remainder taken from reference TRBV7-2 and TRBJ2-7, is GAGVSQSPSNKVTEKGKDVELRCDPISGHTALYWYRQSLGQGLEFLIYFQGNSAPDKSGLPSDRFSAERTGGSVSTLTIQRTQQEDSAVYLCASSLGGGVSGEQYFGPGTRLTVT.

The gene calls are TRBV18 and TRBJ1-5, with 9 positions matching TRBD1. Germline values: CDR1 KGHSH, CDR2 LQKENI. With V trimmed by 3 bases and J by 1 base, 7 bases remained unmatched. The CDR3 contains 17 residues. CDR3 amino acids: CASSPDRGGMSNQPQHF. CDR3 DNA: TGTGCCAGCTCACCGGACAGGGGCGGGATGAGCAATCAGCCCCAGCATTTT.

The chain is built from TRBV6-1 and TRBJ2-3, with D perhaps TRBD1 (6 bases). CDR3 size: 15 residues. V lost 7 bases and J lost 2, with 16 bases in between. CDR1 is MNHNS and CDR2 is SASEGT in the germline V gene. The CDR3 coding sequence is TGTGCCAGCACCGCCGGGACATCTCTCACAGATACGCAGTATTTT. The encoded protein is CASTAGTSLTDTQYF.

The chain employs TRBV7-8 and TRBJ2-7; 13 bases agree with TRBD2. Unmatched junction bases numbered 8, after V lost 5 bases and J lost 7 bases. CDR1 SGHVS and CDR2 FQNEAQ come from the germline V gene. This CDR3 contains 15 residues. DNA of the CDR3: TGTGCCAGCAGCATTACTAGCGGGGGGGCGGGAGAGCAGTACTTC. This translates into CASSITSGGAGEQYF.

This clonotype was found once. The CDR3 bases are TGCGCCAGCAGCTGGTCCGTAAATCAGCCCCAGCATTTT. This sequence encodes CASSWSVNQPQHF. V usage is TRBV5-1 and J usage is TRBJ1-5; unclear D gene. Trimming took off 3 bases at V and 4 bases at J, with 8 bases between the two ends. Germline CDR1 SGHRS, CDR2 YFSETQ. The CDR3 runs 13 residues.

The chain has TRBV20-1 and TRBJ2-7, with 10 bases identical to TRBD2. The J segment lost 3 bases and the V segment lost 5 bases, leaving 7 bases of the junction unmatched. The CDR3 runs 14 residues. Germline lookup yields CDR1 DFQATT and CDR2 SNEGSKA (reference sequence). Here the CDR3 reads CSAGTTSGIYEQYF. CDR3 DNA sequence: TGCAGTGCTGGAACAACTAGCGGGATCTACGAGCAGTACTTC.

The J gene is TRBJ2-7, the V gene TRBV28, with 8 bases matching TRBD2. The CDR3 is 15 amino acids. The ends lost 5 bases at V and 3 bases at J; junction bases unmatched: 9. In germline, CDR1 is MDHEN, CDR2 SYDVKM. Here the CDR3 reads CASSPLSGISYEQYF. CDR3 coding DNA: TGTGCCAGCAGTCCCCTTAGCGGGATTAGCTACGAGCAGTACTTC.

This clonotype was recorded at least ten times. This chain uses TRBV20-1 with TRBJ2-1; the match to TRBD2 covers 8 bases. Germline V gene data show CDR1 as DFQATT and CDR2 as SNEGSKA (reference sequence). The CDR3 has 11 residues. Trimming cost V 6 bases and J 15 bases; bases outside gene matches: 10. The chain's CDR3 is CSADTSGRGFF. CDR3 DNA: TGCAGTGCCGATACAAGCGGGAGAGGGTTCTTC.

The chain is built from TRBV7-6 and TRBJ2-5; no definite D call. Looked up from germline, CDR1 is SGHVS and CDR2 is FNYEAQ. This CDR3 is 13 amino acids long. V gave up 4 bases and J gave up 5 bases, with 11 bases separating them. CDR3: CASSSTDWETQYF. DNA of the CDR3: TGTGCCAGCAGCTCTACAGACTGGGAGACCCAGTACTTC.

The V call is TRBV28, the J call TRBJ2-7; D possibly corresponds to TRBD1 (6 bases). Germline CDR1 and CDR2: MDHEN and SYDVKM. This CDR3 is built from 13 residues. V was cut by 10 bases and J by 0 bases, with 13 bases left in between. As DNA, the CDR3 is TGTGCCACCGCCTACAGGGACTCCTACGAGCAGTACTTC. Protein: CATAYRDSYEQYF.

The chain recombines TRBV3-1 with TRBJ2-2; TRBD1 is a possible D gene (5 bases). V was trimmed by 1 base and J by 4 bases, leaving 13 bases between them. The CDR3 extends over 16 amino acids. The germline V gene encodes CDR1 LGHDT and CDR2 YNNKEL (reference sequence). CDR3 nucleotides: TGTGCCAGCAGCCAAGCGTGGACAAGGGCCACCGGGGAGCTGTTTTTT. It is translated as CASSQAWTRATGELFF.

This clonotype was seen only a few times. The V and J genes are TRBV4-1 and TRBJ2-7; 10 bases line up with TRBD2. V shed 0 bases and J 2 bases; nucleotides not matched to a gene: 7. Germline CDR1 and CDR2: MGHRA and YSYEKL. The CDR3 totals 17 residues. Here the CDR3 reads CASSQDRGLAGAYEQYF. CDR3 sequence (DNA): TGCGCCAGCAGCCAAGATCGCGGGCTAGCGGGGGCCTACGAGCAGTACTTC.

V usage is TRBV7-9 and J usage is TRBJ2-7; D may match TRBD1 or TRBD2 (6 bases each). The CDR3 has 14 amino acids. CDR1 is SEHNR, CDR2 FQNEAQ, per germline (reference sequence). Trimming removed 4 bases at V and 0 bases at J, with 10 bases between. CDR3 in amino acids: CASSSGGVSYEQYF. The CDR3, as DNA: TGTGCCAGCAGCTCCGGGGGCGTCTCCTACGAGCAGTACTTC.